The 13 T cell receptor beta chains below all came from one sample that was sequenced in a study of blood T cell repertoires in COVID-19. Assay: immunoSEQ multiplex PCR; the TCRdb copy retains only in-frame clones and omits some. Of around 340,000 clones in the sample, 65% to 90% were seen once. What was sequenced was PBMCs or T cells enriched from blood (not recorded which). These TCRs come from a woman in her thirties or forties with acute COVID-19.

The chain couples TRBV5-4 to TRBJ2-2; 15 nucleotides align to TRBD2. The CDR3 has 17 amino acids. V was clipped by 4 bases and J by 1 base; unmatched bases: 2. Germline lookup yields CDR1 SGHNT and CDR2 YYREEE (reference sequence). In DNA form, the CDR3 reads TGTGCCAGCAGCGGACTAGCGGGAGGGGGGAACACCGGGGAGCTGTTTTTT. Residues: CASSGLAGGGNTGELFF.

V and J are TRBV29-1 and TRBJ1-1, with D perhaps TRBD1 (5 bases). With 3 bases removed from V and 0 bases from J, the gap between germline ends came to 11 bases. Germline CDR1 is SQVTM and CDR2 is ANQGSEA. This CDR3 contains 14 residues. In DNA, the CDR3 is TGCAGCGTTGAGGGGCGGCAGTTGAACACTGAAGCTTTCTTT. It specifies CSVEGRQLNTEAFF.

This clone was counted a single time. The CDR3 sequence: CASSLFGNEQFF. For the CDR3, the DNA is TGTGCCAGCAGCTTATTCGGCAATGAGCAGTTCTTC. The chain has TRBV7-2 and TRBJ2-1; D gene ambiguous. CDR3 length: 12 amino acids. V dropped 2 bases and J dropped 6 bases, with 5 bases sitting between them. The V gene's germline CDR1 is SGHTA and CDR2 FQGNSA.

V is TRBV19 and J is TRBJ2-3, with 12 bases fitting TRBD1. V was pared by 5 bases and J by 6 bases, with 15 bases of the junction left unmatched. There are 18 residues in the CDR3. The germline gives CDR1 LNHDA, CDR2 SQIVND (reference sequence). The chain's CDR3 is CASSAYAPGTGGRDTQYF. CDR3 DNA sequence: TGTGCCAGTAGTGCCTACGCCCCGGGGACAGGGGGCCGGGATACGCAGTATTTT.

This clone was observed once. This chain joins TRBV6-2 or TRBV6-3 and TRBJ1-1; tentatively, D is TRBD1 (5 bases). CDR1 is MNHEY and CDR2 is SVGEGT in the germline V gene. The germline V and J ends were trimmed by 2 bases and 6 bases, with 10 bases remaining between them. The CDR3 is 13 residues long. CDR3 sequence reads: CASSYTGRAEAFF. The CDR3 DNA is TGTGCCAGCAGTTACACAGGTAGGGCTGAAGCTTTCTTT.

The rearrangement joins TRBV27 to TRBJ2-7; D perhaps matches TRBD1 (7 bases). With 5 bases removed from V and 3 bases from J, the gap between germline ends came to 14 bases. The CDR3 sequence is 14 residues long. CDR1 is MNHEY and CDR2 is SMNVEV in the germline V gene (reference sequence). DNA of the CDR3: TGTGCCAGCAGTCGACAGGGAGGCGGCTACGAGCAGTACTTC. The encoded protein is CASSRQGGGYEQYF.

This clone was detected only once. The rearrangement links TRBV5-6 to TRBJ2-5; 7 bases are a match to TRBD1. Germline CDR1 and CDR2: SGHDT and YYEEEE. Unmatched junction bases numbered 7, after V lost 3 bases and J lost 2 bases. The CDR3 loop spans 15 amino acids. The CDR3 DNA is TGTGCCAGCAGCTCAACCGGGACAGTTCAAGAGACCCAGTACTTC. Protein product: CASSSTGTVQETQYF.

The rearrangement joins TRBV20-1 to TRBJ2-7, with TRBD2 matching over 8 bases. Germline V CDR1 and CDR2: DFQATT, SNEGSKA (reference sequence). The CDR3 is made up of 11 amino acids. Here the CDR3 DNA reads TGCAGGGGACTAGTGGGTTTGGAGCAGTACTTC. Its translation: CRGLVGLEQYF.

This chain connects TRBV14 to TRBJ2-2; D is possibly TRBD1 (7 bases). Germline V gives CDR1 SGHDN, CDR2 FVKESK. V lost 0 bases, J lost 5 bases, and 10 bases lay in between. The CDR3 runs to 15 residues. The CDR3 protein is CASSQDRGRTGELFF. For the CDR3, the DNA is TGTGCCAGCAGCCAAGACAGGGGGAGGACCGGGGAGCTGTTTTTT.

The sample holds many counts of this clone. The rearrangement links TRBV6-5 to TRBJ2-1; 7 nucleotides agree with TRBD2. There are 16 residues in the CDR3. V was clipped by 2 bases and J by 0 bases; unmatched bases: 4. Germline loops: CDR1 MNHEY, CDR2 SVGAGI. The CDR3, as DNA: TGTGCCAGCAGTTACCTCCCTAGCGGCTCCTACAATGAGCAGTTCTTC. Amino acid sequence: CASSYLPSGSYNEQFF.

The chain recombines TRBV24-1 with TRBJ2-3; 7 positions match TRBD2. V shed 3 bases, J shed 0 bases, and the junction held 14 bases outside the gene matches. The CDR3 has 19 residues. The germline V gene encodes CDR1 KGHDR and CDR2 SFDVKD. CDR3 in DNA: TGTGCCACCAGTGATCAACGGGGAGGGGCCCCGGCCAGCACAGATACGCAGTATTTT. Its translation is CATSDQRGGAPASTDTQYF.

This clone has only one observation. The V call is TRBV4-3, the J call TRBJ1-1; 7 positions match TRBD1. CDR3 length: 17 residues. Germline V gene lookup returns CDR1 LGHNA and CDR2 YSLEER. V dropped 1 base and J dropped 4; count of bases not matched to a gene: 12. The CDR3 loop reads CASSQGFGTVGGTEAFF. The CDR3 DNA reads TGCGCCAGCAGCCAAGGTTTTGGGACAGTGGGGGGCACTGAAGCTTTCTTT.

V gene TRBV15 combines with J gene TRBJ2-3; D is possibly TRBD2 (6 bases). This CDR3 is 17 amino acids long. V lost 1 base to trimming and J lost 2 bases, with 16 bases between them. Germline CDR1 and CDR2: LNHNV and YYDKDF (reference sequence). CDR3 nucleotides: TGTGCCACCAGCAGAGTGGGTCCGGGACTCTTCACAGATACGCAGTATTTT. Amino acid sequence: CATSRVGPGLFTDTQYF.